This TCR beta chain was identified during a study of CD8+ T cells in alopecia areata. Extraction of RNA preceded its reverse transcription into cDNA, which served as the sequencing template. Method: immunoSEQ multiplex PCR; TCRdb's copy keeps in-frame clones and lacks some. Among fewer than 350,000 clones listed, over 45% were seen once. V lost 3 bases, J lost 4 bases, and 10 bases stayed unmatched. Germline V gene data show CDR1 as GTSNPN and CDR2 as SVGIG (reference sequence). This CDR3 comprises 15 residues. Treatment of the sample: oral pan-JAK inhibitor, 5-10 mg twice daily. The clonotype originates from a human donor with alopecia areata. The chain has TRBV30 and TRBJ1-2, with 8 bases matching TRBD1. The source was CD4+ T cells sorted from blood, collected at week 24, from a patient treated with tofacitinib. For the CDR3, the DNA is TGTGCCTGGAGAGCCGGCAGGGGGCGCGTCTATGGCTACACCTTC. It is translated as CAWRAGRGRVYGYTF.